The 3 T cell receptor beta chains given below trace back to one sample, sequenced in a study of T cells in Graves' hyperthyroidism and ophthalmopathy. RNA transcripts gave rise to amplified TCR beta CDR3 regions. With the HTBI primer set, the TCR CDR3 went through a first round of RT-PCR. TCRdb reanalysed the multiplex PCR reads using MiXCR and keeps one entry per CDR3 protein. The sample holds approximately 370,000 distinct CDR3 sequences; under 15% are singletons and the top ten take about 33%. Material: blood. Source of these receptors: a woman in her twenties or thirties with Graves' hyperthyroidism.

This chain joins TRBV15 and TRBJ2-3, with D tentatively TRBD2 (5 bases). Germline CDR1 is LNHNV and CDR2 is YYDKDF (reference sequence). This CDR3 spans 16 amino acids. Trimming took 0 bases from V and 0 from J, leaving 10 bases between them. In nucleotides, the CDR3 is TGTGCCACCAGCAGAGATCCCGGCGGGAGCACAGATACGCAGTATTTT. Amino acids: CATSRDPGGSTDTQYF.

This clonotype was found a few times. This chain uses TRBV29-1 with TRBJ2-1; 11 positions agree with TRBD2. The CDR3 has 17 amino acids. J gave up 4 bases and V 3 bases, and 11 bases lay outside the gene matches. Germline values: CDR1 SQVTM, CDR2 ANQGSEA. Here the CDR3 DNA reads TGCAGCGTTGATAGAATTAGCGGGAGGGCGAGTTACAATGAGCAGTTCTTC. Its translation is CSVDRISGRASYNEQFF.

There are many counts of this clonotype. V and J are TRBV5-1 and TRBJ1-1; no clear D. The CDR3 extends over 15 amino acids. The ends were cut back, 3 bases at V and 5 bases at J, with 17 bases in the middle. Germline V CDR1 and CDR2: SGHRS, YFSETQ. CDR3 DNA sequence: TGCGCCAGCAGCTCGGTTAGTATGATGGAGACTGAAGCTTTCTTT. Residues: CASSSVSMMETEAFF.